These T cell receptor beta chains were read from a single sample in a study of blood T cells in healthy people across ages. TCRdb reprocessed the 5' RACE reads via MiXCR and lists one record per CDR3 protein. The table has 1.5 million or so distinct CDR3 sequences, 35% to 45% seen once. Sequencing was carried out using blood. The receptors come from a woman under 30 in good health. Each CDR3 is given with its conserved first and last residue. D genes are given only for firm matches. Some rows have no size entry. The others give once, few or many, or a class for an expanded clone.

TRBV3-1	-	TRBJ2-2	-	TGTGCCAGCAGCCCCCCGCAGGGGCGAACCGGGGAGCTGTTTTTT	CASSPPQGRTGELFF
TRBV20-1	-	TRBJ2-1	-	TGCAGTGCCATAGGGGAAGGGGGTAACCCCTACAATGAGCAGTTCTTC	CSAIGEGGNPYNEQFF
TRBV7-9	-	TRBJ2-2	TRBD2	TGTGCCAGCAGCTTGGCGATCGGACTAGGGAATAGGACCGGGGAGCTGTTTTTT	CASSLAIGLGNRTGELFF
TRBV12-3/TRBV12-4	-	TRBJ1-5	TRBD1	TGTGCCAGCAGCCGAACCAGGGGGGCAAAGGGCAATCAGCCCCAGCATTTT	CASSRTRGAKGNQPQHF
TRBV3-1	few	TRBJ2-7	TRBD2	TGTGCCAGCAGCCCAACGACTAGCGGGGAAACCTACGAGCAGTACTTC	CASSPTTSGETYEQYF
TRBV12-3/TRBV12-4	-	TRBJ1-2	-	TGTGCCAGCAGCCCAAACAGGGCGTTTGATGGCTACACCTTC	CASSPNRAFDGYTF
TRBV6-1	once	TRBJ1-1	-	TGTGCCAGCAGAAACAGGGATGGAAACACTGAAGCTTTCTTT	CASRNRDGNTEAFF
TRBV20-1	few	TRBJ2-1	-	TGCAGTGCTAACGGGGAAGGGGGGAATGAGCAGTTCTTC	CSANGEGGNEQFF
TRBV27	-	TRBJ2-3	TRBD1	TGTGCCAGCAGACCGAGCCCCGGGACAGGAGGGTCAGATACGCAGTATTTT	CASRPSPGTGGSDTQYF
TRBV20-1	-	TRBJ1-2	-	TGCAGTGCTAGAGATCGTGGGGATCCTAACTATGGCTACACCTTC	CSARDRGDPNYGYTF
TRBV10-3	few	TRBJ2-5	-	TGTGCCATCAACCAGGACCCCCAAGAGACCCAGTACTTC	CAINQDPQETQYF
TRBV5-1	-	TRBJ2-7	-	TGCGCCAGCAGCATAGGAGCCGGGAAAGCGTCCTACGAGCAGTACTTC	CASSIGAGKASYEQYF
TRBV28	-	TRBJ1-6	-	TGTGCCAGCAGTTTATATTACAAGAGCTCCTATAATTCACCCCTCCACTTT	CASSLYYKSSYNSPLHF
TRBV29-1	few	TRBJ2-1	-	TGCAGCGTGTATAGAGGCAATGAGCAGTTCTTC	CSVYRGNEQFF
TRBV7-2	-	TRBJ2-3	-	TGTGCCAGCATCGTAGTCAGCACAGATACGCAGTATTTT	CASIVVSTDTQYF
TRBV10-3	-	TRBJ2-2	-	TGTGCCATCAGGGGCGAATGGAACACCGGGGAGCTGTTTTTT	CAIRGEWNTGELFF
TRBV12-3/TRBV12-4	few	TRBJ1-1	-	TGTGCCAGCAGTTTTTCGAGGCCGAACACTGAAGCTTTCTTT	CASSFSRPNTEAFF
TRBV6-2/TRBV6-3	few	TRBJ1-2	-	TGTGCCAGCAGTTACTCGACCTATGGCTACACCTTC	CASSYSTYGYTF
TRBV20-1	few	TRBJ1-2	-	TGCAGTGCAGTACGGAGGGGGAACTTAAACTATGGCTACACCTTC	CSAVRRGNLNYGYTF
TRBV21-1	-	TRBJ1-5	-	TGTGCCAGCAGCTCCGTGGGGCGGGGGCCCCAGCATTTT	CASSSVGRGPQHF
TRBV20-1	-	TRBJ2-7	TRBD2	TGCAGTGCTAGAGATGCCCTAGCGGACTACAATGAGCAGTACTTC	CSARDALADYNEQYF
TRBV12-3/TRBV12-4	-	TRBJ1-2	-	TGTGCCAGCACTTTCGGAGGGACGTCAAACTATGGCTACACCTTC	CASTFGGTSNYGYTF
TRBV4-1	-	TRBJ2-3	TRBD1	TGCGCCAGCAGCCAAGAGGGACAGGGTCGAGATACGCAGTATTTT	CASSQEGQGRDTQYF
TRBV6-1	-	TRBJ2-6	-	TGTGCCAGCAGTGAAGGACTAACCTCTGGGGCCAACGTCCTGACTTTC	CASSEGLTSGANVLTF
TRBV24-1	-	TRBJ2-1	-	TGTGCCACCAGTGATCCCGGACGGGACAATGAGCAGTTCTTC	CATSDPGRDNEQFF
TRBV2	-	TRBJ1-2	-	TGTGCCAGCAGTGAAGGCCTGACACAAGGCTACACCTTC	CASSEGLTQGYTF
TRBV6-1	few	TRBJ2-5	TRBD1	TGTGCCAGCAGTGCACAGGGGGCCCAAGAGACCCAGTACTTC	CASSAQGAQETQYF
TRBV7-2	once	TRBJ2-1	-	TGTGCCAGCAGCTTACAAAACATCGGCACCCAGTTCTTC	CASSLQNIGTQFF
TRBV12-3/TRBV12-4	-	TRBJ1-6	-	TGTGCCAGCAGTGCCGAATTCTATAATTCACCCCTCCACTTT	CASSAEFYNSPLHF
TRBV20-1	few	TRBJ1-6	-	TGCAGTGCTAGAGATCTCGAAGGGTTTGGCTCACCCCTCCACTTT	CSARDLEGFGSPLHF
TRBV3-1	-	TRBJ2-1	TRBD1	TGTGCCAGCAGCCAAGATAGGCAGGGGGCCTACAATGAGCAGTTCTTC	CASSQDRQGAYNEQFF